This entry describes one T cell receptor (beta chain). The antigen it binds to is not known. No per-base quality is available; no much larger clone lies one base away. The data were obtained in a study of blood T cells in healthy people across ages (dated by TCRdb to between 2015 and 2016). Looking at the study overall: Template switching captured roughly one uniquely barcoded TCR beta cDNA molecule per two T cells in model experiments. To avoid experimental bias, donors of different ages were distributed randomly across sequencing lanes. The study analyzed two additional independent replicas of 1 million unique cDNA reads from the same blood draw for two donors, one aged 18 to 29 and one aged 80 or older. Using deep sequencing normalized with unique cDNA molecular identifiers, the study measured how TCR beta repertoire diversity changes with age. The donors were split into four age groups: young (average around 15 years), middle-aged (about 40), aged (around 67) and long-lived (approximately 80). Here is what the overall study found, with its caveats: Observed TCR beta diversity per million T cells fell roughly linearly with age, and a significant reduction was already apparent by age roughly 41. Because the CMV infection status of the donors was unknown, age-related changes in expanded clonotypes may potentially have been confounded. Compared with the aged group, the long-lived group had more naive CD4+ T cells, fewer expanded clones and increased TCR diversity, suggesting age selection. Because profiling used bulk unsorted PBMCs, naive and antigen-experienced compartments could not be compared conclusively. There was a strong correlation between observed TCR beta diversity and the percentage of naive T cells measured by flow cytometry. Estimates of total diversity based on one million sequenced T cells were regarded as lower bounds and as underestimates.

Measured from the cysteine to the phenylalanine, the CDR3 is 16 residues long. Only the CDR3 region is kept as DNA, spanning 48 bases read in frame from base 1. Here V drops 1 base and J drops 3 bases, and the junction holds 4 bases not matched to any gene. CDR1 SGHRS and CDR2 YFSETQ were looked up in the germline V gene. The library came from 5' RACE. Instrument used: Illumina HiSeq 2500. The second PCR ran for roughly 7 to 12 cycles and used a J-beta primer mix along with a sample-barcoded 5' primer. Each TCR beta cDNA molecule received a unique molecular identifier from a template-switch 5' adaptor carrying 12 random nucleotides. Each sample yielded at least 2.5 million CDR3-containing paired-end reads. The Mint cDNA synthesis kit, primed by a TRBC-specific oligonucleotide, was used to synthesize first-strand cDNA from all RNA. After uracil-DNA glycosylase treatment, a first 18-cycle PCR used universal primers M1SS and BC2_uni_R on all cDNA. Regarding the original processing steps: For normalization, 1 million high-quality reads were randomly selected from each sample, with every read carrying a distinct molecular identifier. Instead of being binned into consensus sequences, reads that shared molecular identifiers were thrown out. CDR3 identification, clonotype clustering and error correction used MiTCR with a Q25 quality threshold and the strictest error-elimination algorithm. Lower-bound total TCR beta diversity was estimated with a nonparametric unseen species model using Euler transformation. TCRdb redid the processing of the public reads, applying fastp at Q25 and MiXCR, and retained in-frame beta chains. Every CDR3 protein is listed once, alongside the most common genes and DNA of its rows. The V and J calls and clone size are TCRdb's, not the authors'. The sample includes about 650,000 distinct CDR3 sequences, with approximately 52% observed a single time. Of the sample, approximately 12% is held by the ten largest clones.

The 39 donors, aged about 6 to 100 years, were systemically healthy Caucasian individuals from Russia. Each donor gave ten milliliters of peripheral blood, collected into EDTA-treated Vacutainer tubes. PBMCs were isolated by Ficoll-Paque density-gradient centrifugation, with at least 6.5 million obtained per sample. Total RNA was extracted from PBMCs with Trizol reagent, with at least 5.5 micrograms obtained per sample. Naive CD45RAhigh/CD27high T cell percentages were measured by flow cytometry on a PBMC aliquot from every donor. The chain joins TRBV5-1 to TRBJ2-6; TRBD1 aligns with 7 central bases. The TCR comes from a woman older than 75 in good health. Sample: blood. The CDR3 corresponds to CASSLHWTGGANVLTF. In nucleotide form, the sequence is TGCGCCAGCAGCTTGCACTGGACAGGTGGGGCCAACGTCCTGACTTTC.